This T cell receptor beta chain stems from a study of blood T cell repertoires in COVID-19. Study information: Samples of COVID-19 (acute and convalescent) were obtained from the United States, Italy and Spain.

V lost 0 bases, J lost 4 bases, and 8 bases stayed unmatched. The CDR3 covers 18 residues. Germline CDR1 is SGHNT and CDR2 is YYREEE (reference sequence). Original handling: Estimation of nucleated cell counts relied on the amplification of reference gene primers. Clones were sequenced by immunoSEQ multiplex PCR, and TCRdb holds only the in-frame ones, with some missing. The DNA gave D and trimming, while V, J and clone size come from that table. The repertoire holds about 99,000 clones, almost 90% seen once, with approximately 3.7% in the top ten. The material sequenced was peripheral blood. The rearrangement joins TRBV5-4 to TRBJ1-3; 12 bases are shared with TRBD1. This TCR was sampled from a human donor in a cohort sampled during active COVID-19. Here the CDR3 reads CASSLAGTGGAGGNTIYF. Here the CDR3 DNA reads TGTGCCAGCAGCTTGGCCGGGACAGGGGGCGCGGGGGGAAACACCATATATTTT.